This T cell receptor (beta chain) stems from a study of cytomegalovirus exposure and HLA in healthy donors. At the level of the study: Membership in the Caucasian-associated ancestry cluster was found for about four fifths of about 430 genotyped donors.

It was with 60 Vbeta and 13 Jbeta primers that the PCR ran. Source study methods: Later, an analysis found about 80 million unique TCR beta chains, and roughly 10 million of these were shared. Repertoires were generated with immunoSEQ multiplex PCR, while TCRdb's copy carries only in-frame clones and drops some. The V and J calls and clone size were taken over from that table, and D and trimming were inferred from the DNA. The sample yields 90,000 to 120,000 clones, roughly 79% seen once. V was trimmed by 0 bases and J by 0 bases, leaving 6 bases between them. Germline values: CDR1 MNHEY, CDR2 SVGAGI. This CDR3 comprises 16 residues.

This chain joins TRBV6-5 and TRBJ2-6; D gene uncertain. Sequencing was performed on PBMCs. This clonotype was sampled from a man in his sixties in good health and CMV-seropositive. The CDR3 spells CASSYSDTSGANVLTF. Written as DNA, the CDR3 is TGTGCCAGCAGTTACTCAGACACCTCTGGGGCCAACGTCCTGACTTTC.